This T cell receptor (beta chain) was sequenced for a study of cytomegalovirus exposure and HLA in healthy donors. Study-wide findings and caveats: Previously analyzed data showed that most TCR beta V segments were productive at a frequency of about 90% or about 30%.

The primer mix had 60 Vbeta and 13 Jbeta primers. TCRdb keeps only in-frame clones here, not all; method: immunoSEQ multiplex PCR. In the table there are some 130,000 clones, under 85% of which are singletons. This clone has just one count. No antigen is known for it. This CDR3 comprises 14 residues. Per germline, CDR1 LNHDA and CDR2 SQIVND (reference sequence). V trimming: 5 bases; J trimming: 2 bases; junction bases outside the gene matches: 4. The sequenced sample consisted of PBMCs. The chain couples TRBV19 to TRBJ2-7; 9 bases align to TRBD1. The TCR was taken from a boy younger than 18 in good health and CMV-seronegative. The DNA of the CDR3 is TGTGCCAGTAGTCCCCGGACAGGGGCCTACGAGCAGTACTTC. Translation gives CASSPRTGAYEQYF.